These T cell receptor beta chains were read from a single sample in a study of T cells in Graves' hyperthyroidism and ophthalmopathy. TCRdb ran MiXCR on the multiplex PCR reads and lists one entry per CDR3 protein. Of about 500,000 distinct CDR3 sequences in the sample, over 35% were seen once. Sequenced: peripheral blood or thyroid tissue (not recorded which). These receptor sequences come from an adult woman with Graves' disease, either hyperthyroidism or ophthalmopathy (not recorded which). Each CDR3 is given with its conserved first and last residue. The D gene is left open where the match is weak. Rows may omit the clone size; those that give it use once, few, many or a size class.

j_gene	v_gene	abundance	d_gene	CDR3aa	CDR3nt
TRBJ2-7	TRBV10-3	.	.	CAISETVYEQYF	TGTGCCATCAGTGAGACAGTATACGAGCAGTACTTC
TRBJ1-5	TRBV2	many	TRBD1	CATKTRQGGNQPQHF	TGTGCCACCAAGACAAGACAGGGCGGCAATCAGCCCCAGCATTTT
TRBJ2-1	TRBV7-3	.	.	CASRAENNEQFF	TGTGCCAGCAGGGCGGAAAACAATGAGCAGTTCTTC
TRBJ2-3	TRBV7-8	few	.	CASSFRGTDTQYF	TGTGCCAGCAGCTTTCGGGGCACAGATACGCAGTATTTT
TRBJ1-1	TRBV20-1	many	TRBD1	CSADRGMNTEAFF	TGCAGTGCTGACAGGGGCATGAACACTGAAGCTTTCTTT
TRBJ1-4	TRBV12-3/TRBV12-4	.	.	CASSFLSGHEKLFF	TGTGCCAGCAGTTTTCTATCGGGACACGAAAAACTGTTTTTT
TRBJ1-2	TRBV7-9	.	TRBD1	CASSMGTGARDGYTF	TGTGCCAGCAGCATGGGGACAGGAGCTAGGGACGGCTACACCTTC
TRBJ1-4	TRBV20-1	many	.	CSARRRAPNEKLFF	TGCAGTGCTAGAAGGAGGGCCCCTAATGAAAAACTGTTTTTT
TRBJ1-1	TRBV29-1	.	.	CSVEGSEEGTWNTEAFF	TGCAGCGTTGAAGGGTCTGAGGAGGGAACTTGGAACACTGAAGCTTTCTTT
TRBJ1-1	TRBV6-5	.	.	CASIVSGRTEAFF	TGTGCCAGCATTGTGTCAGGGAGAACTGAAGCTTTCTTT
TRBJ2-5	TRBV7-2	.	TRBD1	CASSLTRGLGTQYF	TGTGCCAGCAGCTTAACCAGGGGGCTAGGGACCCAGTACTTC
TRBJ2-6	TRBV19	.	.	CASSPTFGANVLTF	TGTGCCAGTAGTCCCACCTTCGGGGCCAACGTCCTGACTTTC
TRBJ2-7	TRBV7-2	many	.	CASSPDRYEQYF	TGTGCCAGCAGCCCCGACAGATACGAGCAGTACTTC
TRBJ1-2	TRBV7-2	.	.	CASSPFRGYGYTF	TGTGCCAGCAGCCCCTTTAGGGGCTATGGCTACACCTTC
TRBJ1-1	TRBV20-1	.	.	CSATVPDEAFF	TGCAGTGCTACGGTGCCGGATGAAGCTTTCTTT
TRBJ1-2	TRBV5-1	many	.	CASSLGQVGLDGYTF	TGCGCCAGCAGCTTGGGGCAGGTCGGTTTGGATGGCTACACCTTC
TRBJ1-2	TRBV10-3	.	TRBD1	CAIQTGGKGIAF	TGTGCCATCCAGACAGGGGGGAAGGGGATAGCCTTC
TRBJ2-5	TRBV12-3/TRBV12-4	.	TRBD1	CASSPGQSVTQYF	TGTGCCAGCAGTCCGGGACAGTCGGTGACCCAGTACTTC
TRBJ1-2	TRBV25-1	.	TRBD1	CASSIKGQGTNYGYTF	TGTGCCAGCAGCATCAAAGGACAGGGTACTAACTATGGCTACACCTTC
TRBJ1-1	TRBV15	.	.	CATSRAAAALNTEAFF	TGTGCCACCAGCAGAGCAGCGGCAGCCTTGAACACTGAAGCTTTCTTT
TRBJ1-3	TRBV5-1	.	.	CASTETGTIQNTIYF	TGCGCCAGCACCGAGACCGGGACCATTCAAAACACCATATATTTT
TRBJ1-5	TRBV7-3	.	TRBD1	CASSAHGTGSMGPQHF	TGTGCCAGCAGTGCCCACGGGACAGGGAGCATGGGCCCCCAGCATTTT
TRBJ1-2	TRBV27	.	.	CASSLSGGVGPNYGYTF	TGTGCCAGCAGTTTATCCGGGGGAGTTGGTCCTAACTATGGCTACACCTTC
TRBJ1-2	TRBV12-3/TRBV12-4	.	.	CASKLGDGYGYTF	TGTGCCAGCAAATTGGGAGACGGCTATGGCTACACCTTC